This entry describes one TCR beta chain. The data belong to a study of T-cell reconstitution after alpha-beta-depleted transplantation in children. Preparation of the TCRbeta library was carried out with unique molecular identifiers. One entry per CDR3 protein results from TCRdb running MiXCR on the PCR reads. This table has roughly 500,000 distinct CDR3 sequences, 30% to 35% appearing once. The sample was PBMCs from the stem cell graft donor, taken from the stem cell graft. The clonotype was recovered from a human donor who donated a stem cell graft to a child with aplastic anemia.

The CDR3 region is CSAIDVRGSNQPQHF. CDR3 DNA: TGCAGTGCGATCGATGTGAGGGGTTCCAATCAGCCCCAGCATTTT. J is TRBJ1-5 and V is TRBV20-1; weak D call: TRBD1 (5 bases). Trimming shortened V by 6 bases and J by 3 bases, and 18 bases separated the two germline ends. This CDR3 comprises 15 residues. Germline CDR1 is DFQATT and CDR2 is SNEGSKA (reference sequence).